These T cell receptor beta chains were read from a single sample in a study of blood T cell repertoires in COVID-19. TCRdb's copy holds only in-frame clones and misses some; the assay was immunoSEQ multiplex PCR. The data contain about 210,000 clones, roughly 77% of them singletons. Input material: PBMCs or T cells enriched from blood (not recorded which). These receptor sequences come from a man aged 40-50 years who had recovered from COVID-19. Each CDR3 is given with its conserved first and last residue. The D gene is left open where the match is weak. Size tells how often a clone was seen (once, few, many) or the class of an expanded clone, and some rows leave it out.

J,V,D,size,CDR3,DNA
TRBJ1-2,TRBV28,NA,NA,CASSLGGAIYGYTF,TGTGCCAGCAGTTTAGGGGGGGCGATCTATGGCTACACCTTC
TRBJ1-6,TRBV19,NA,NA,CASQFTSYNSPLHF,TGTGCCAGTCAGTTTACGTCCTATAATTCACCCCTCCACTTT
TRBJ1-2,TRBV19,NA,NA,CASSTGTQDVGGYTF,TGTGCCAGTAGTACGGGGACACAGGACGTAGGTGGCTACACCTTC
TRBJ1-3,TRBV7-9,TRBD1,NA,CASSLAGTAGNTIYF,TGTGCCAGCAGCTTAGCGGGGACAGCTGGAAACACCATATATTTT
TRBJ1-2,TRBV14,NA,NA,CASSSQGYYGYTF,TGTGCCAGCAGCTCTCAGGGATACTATGGCTACACCTTC
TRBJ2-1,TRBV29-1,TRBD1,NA,CSVEGTGPVWGNEQFF,TGCAGCGTTGAAGGGACAGGCCCCGTTTGGGGCAATGAGCAGTTCTTC
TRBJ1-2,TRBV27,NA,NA,CASNGRYGYTF,TGTGCCAGCAATGGCAGATATGGCTACACCTTC
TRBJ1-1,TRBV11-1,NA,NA,CASSLTTENTEAFF,TGTGCCAGCAGCTTAACGACAGAGAACACTGAAGCTTTCTTT
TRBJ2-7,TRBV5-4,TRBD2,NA,CASSQGLAGYEQYF,TGTGCCAGCAGCCAGGGACTAGCGGGATACGAGCAGTACTTC
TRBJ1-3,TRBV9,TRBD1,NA,CASSVATGGPGNTIYF,TGTGCCAGCAGCGTAGCTACAGGGGGCCCTGGAAACACCATATATTTT
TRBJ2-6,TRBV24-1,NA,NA,CATSDSGSGANVLTF,TGTGCCACCAGTGATTCAGGGTCAGGGGCCAACGTCCTGACTTTC
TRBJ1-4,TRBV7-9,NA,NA,CASSFGDSRANLFF,TGTGCCAGCAGCTTTGGAGACAGCCGCGCCAACCTGTTTTTT
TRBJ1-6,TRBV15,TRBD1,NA,CATSRESRTGTGSPLHF,TGTGCCACCAGCAGAGAGTCTAGGACAGGGACTGGTTCACCCCTCCACTTT
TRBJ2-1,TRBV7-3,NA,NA,CASSSGISYNEQFF,TGTGCCAGCAGCTCCGGTATTTCCTACAATGAGCAGTTCTTC
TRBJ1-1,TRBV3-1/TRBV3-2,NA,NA,CASSQLGTFYGTEAFF,TGTGCCAGCAGCCAATTAGGGACTTTTTACGGCACTGAAGCTTTCTTT
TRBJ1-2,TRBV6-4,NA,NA,CASSDSGQGLNGYTF,TGTGCCAGCAGTGACTCGGGGCAGGGCCTCAATGGCTACACCTTC
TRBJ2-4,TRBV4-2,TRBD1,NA,CASSTRTGLDIQYF,TGTGCCAGCAGCACTCGGACAGGGTTGGACATTCAGTACTTC
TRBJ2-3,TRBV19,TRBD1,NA,CASSRGQGTDTQYF,TGTGCCAGTAGTAGGGGACAGGGCACAGATACGCAGTATTTT
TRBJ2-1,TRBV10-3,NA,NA,CAIMERTYNEQFF,TGTGCCATCATGGAGCGGACCTACAATGAGCAGTTCTTC
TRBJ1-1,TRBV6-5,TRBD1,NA,CASRTGGLAEAFF,TGTGCCAGCAGGACAGGGGGCTTGGCTGAAGCTTTCTTT
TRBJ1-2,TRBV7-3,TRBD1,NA,CASSPDRVEGYTF,TGTGCCAGCAGCCCGGACAGGGTAGAGGGCTACACCTTC
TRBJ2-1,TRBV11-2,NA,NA,CASSLSFQIYNEQFF,TGTGCCAGCAGCTTAAGTTTTCAGATCTACAATGAGCAGTTCTTC
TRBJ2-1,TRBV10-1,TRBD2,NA,CASSDSGGANEQFF,TGCGCCAGCAGTGACAGCGGGGGGGCAAATGAGCAGTTCTTC
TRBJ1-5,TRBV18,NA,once,CASSPQQGEPQHF,TGTGCCAGCTCACCACAACAGGGTGAGCCCCAGCATTTT
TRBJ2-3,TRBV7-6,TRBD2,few,CASSLTSGGSTDTQYF,TGTGCCAGCAGTCTGACTAGCGGAGGAAGCACAGATACGCAGTATTTT
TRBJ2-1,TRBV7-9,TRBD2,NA,CASSVSSGTPYNEQFF,TGTGCCAGCTCAGTCTCTAGCGGTACGCCCTACAATGAGCAGTTCTTC
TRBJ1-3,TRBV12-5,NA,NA,CASGPDPGNTIYF,TGTGCTAGTGGTCCAGACCCGGGGAACACCATATATTTT
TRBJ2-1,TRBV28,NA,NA,CASSLQFGDNEQFF,TGTGCCAGCAGTTTACAGTTCGGGGACAATGAGCAGTTCTTC
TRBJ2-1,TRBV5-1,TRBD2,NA,CASSGGGPNNEQFF,TGCGCCAGCTCCGGGGGGGGGCCCAACAATGAGCAGTTCTTC
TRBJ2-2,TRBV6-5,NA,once,CASLLTSLNTGELFF,TGTGCCAGCCTCCTAACTAGCCTGAACACCGGGGAGCTGTTTTTT
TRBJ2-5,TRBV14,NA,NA,CASSQGGMAQYF,TGTGCCAGCAGCCAAGGAGGGATGGCCCAGTACTTC
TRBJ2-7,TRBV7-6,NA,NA,CASSLFTGGEQYF,TGTGCCAGCAGCTTGTTCACCGGGGGCGAGCAGTACTTC
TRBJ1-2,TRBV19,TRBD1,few,CASSSRGYGYTF,TGTGCCAGTAGTAGCAGGGGGTATGGCTACACCTTC
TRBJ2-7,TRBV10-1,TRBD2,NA,CASSEGTIGGEQYF,TGCGCCAGCAGTGAAGGGACTATAGGCGGCGAGCAGTACTTC
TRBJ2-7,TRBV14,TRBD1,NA,CASSRLARGIYEQYF,TGTGCCAGCAGCCGATTGGCCAGGGGGATCTACGAGCAGTACTTC
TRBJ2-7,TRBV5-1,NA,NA,CASSLDGGSYEQYF,TGCGCCAGCAGCTTGGACGGCGGCTCCTACGAGCAGTACTTC
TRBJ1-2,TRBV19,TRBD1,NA,CASSPPRQGVAGYTF,TGTGCCAGTAGTCCCCCTCGACAGGGGGTTGCTGGCTACACCTTC
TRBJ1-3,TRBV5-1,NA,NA,CASSSGDSGNTIYF,TGCGCCAGCAGCTCCGGGGACTCTGGAAACACCATATATTTT
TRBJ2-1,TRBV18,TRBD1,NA,CASSRPGQGGVSEQFF,TGTGCCAGCTCACGACCCGGACAGGGGGGTGTTAGTGAGCAGTTCTTC
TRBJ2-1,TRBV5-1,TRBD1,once,CASSFTGGNMGEQFF,TGCGCCAGCAGCTTTACAGGGGGCAACATGGGGGAGCAGTTCTTC
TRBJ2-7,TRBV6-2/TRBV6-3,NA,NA,CASSYSIGSEPSYEQYF,TGTGCCAGCAGTTACTCGATTGGTAGCGAACCCTCCTACGAGCAGTACTTC
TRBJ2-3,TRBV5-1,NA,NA,CASSSGGSTDTQYF,TGCGCCAGCAGCTCAGGGGGGAGCACAGATACGCAGTATTTT
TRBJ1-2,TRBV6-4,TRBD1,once,CASSVSGTGGVYGYTF,TGTGCCAGCAGTGTTTCCGGGACAGGGGGGGTCTATGGCTACACCTTC
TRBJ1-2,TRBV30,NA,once,CAWSRDTYGYTF,TGTGCCTGGAGTCGGGATACATATGGCTACACCTTC
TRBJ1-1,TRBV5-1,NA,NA,CASSDQGGNTEAFF,TGCGCCAGCAGCGATCAGGGAGGTAACACTGAAGCTTTCTTT
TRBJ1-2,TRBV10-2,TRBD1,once,CASRTGDGYTF,TGCGCCAGCAGGACAGGGGATGGCTACACCTTC
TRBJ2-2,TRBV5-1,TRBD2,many,CASSFSRLAGGELFF,TGCGCCAGCAGCTTCTCGCGACTAGCAGGCGGGGAGCTGTTTTTT
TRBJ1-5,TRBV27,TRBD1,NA,CASRTTTGARGKPQHF,TGTGCCAGCAGGACTACCACAGGGGCCAGAGGGAAGCCCCAGCATTTT
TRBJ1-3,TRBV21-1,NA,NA,CASSKEGSGSGNTIYF,TGTGCCAGCAGCAAAGAGGGCAGCGGCTCTGGAAACACCATATATTTT
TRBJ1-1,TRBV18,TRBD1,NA,CASSLGQLNTEAFF,TGTGCCAGCTCCTTGGGACAGCTGAACACTGAAGCTTTCTTT
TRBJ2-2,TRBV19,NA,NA,CASSIRHKNTGELFF,TGTGCCAGTAGTATTAGACATAAAAACACCGGGGAGCTGTTTTTT
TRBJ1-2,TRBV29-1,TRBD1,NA,CSVVGQDGYTF,TGCAGCGTTGTGGGACAGGATGGCTACACCTTC
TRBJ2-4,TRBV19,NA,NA,CASSFLAKNIQYF,TGTGCCAGTAGTTTCTTAGCCAAAAACATTCAGTACTTC
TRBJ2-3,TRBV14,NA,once,CASSQDPDSLGTQYF,TGTGCCAGCAGCCAAGATCCCGACAGTCTTGGTACGCAGTATTTT
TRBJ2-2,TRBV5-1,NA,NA,CASAQGTGELFF,TGCGCCAGCGCACAGGGCACCGGGGAGCTGTTTTTT
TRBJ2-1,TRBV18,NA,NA,CASSRKLASSYNEQFF,TGTGCCAGCTCACGTAAGTTAGCGTCTTCCTACAATGAGCAGTTCTTC
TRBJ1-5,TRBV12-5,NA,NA,CASGHINQPQHF,TGTGCTAGTGGCCACATCAATCAGCCCCAGCATTTT
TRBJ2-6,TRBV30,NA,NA,CAWSVRVGYARANVLTF,TGTGCCTGGAGTGTACGGGTGGGTTACGCAAGGGCCAACGTCCTGACTTTC